One sample yielded the 8 T cell receptor beta chains listed below, sequenced in a study of blood T cell repertoires in COVID-19. Assay: immunoSEQ multiplex PCR; the TCRdb copy retains only in-frame clones and omits some. The sample shows roughly 230,000 clones, 70% to 85% of them seen only once. Material for sequencing was PBMCs or T cells enriched from blood (not recorded which). The receptors were gathered from a woman aged 55-69 years who had recovered from COVID-19.

CDR3 nucleotide sequence: TGTGCCAGCAGTTACACCGCGGACAGCTTATATGGCTACACCTTC. Its protein product is CASSYTADSLYGYTF. The chain combines TRBV6-5 with TRBJ1-2, with a tentative D call TRBD1 (6 bases). The CDR3 is made up of 15 amino acids. Germline lookup yields CDR1 MNHEY and CDR2 SVGAGI. Trimming shortened V by 2 bases and J by 5 bases, and 15 bases separated the two germline ends.

This rearrangement joins TRBV5-5 to TRBJ2-7; perhaps TRBD2 as D (5 bases). CDR1 and CDR2 (germline): SGHKS, YYEKEE (reference sequence). V was shortened by 5 bases and J by 2 bases, with 11 bases between the two germline ends. The CDR3 has 13 residues. The CDR3 DNA follows: TGTGCCAGCAGTGAGGGTCCGGCCTACGAGCAGTACTTC. The encoded protein is CASSEGPAYEQYF. Looking up the rest from reference TRBV5-5 and TRBJ2-7 gives the full variable domain: DAGVTQSPTHLIKTRGQQVTLRCSPISGHKSVSWYQQVLGQGPQFIFQYYEKEERGRGNFPDRFSARQFPNYSSELNVNALLLGDSALYLCASSEGPAYEQYFGPGTRLTVT.

The rearrangement joins TRBV11-2 to TRBJ1-4; 10 nucleotides agree with TRBD1. V was clipped by 3 bases and J by 5 bases; unmatched bases: 6. The CDR3 runs 16 residues. The V gene's germline CDR1 is SGHAT and CDR2 FQNNGV. CDR3 region: CASSFLRGQGNEKLFF. Written as DNA, the CDR3 is TGTGCCAGCAGCTTCCTCCGGGGACAGGGGAATGAAAAACTGTTTTTT.

The CDR3 is CASSLVGAATVYNEQFF. The CDR3 coding sequence is TGTGCCAGCAGCTTAGTAGGAGCAGCGACTGTCTACAATGAGCAGTTCTTC. The chain is built from TRBV7-8 and TRBJ2-1, with D unresolved. Germline V CDR1 and CDR2: SGHVS, FQNEAQ. Trimming removed 1 base at V and 3 bases at J, with 16 bases between. The CDR3 runs to 17 residues.

V usage is TRBV11-3 and J usage is TRBJ2-3; D is undetermined. Germline V lookup: CDR1 SGHNT, CDR2 YENEEA. The CDR3 has 12 amino acids. The germline V and J ends were trimmed by 1 base and 4 bases, with 3 bases remaining between them. CDR3 amino acids: CASSLASDTQYF. As DNA, the CDR3 is TGTGCCAGCAGCTTAGCCTCAGATACGCAGTATTTT.

J is TRBJ1-3 and V is TRBV29-1, with D perhaps TRBD1 (5 bases). Trimming cost V 4 bases and J 2 bases, with 12 bases left between them. The CDR3 contains 14 residues. Germline V gene data show CDR1 as SQVTM and CDR2 as ANQGSEA. For the CDR3, the DNA is TGCAGCGTTGCCCGAACGGGGGCTGGAAACACCATATATTTT. Protein: CSVARTGAGNTIYF.

The V gene is TRBV6-6, the J gene TRBJ1-6; D is possibly TRBD1 (5 bases). Trimming shortened V by 6 bases and J by 8 bases, and 11 bases separated the two germline ends. Germline assignment: CDR1 MNHNY and CDR2 SVGAGI (reference sequence). The CDR3 loop spans 13 amino acids. As DNA, the CDR3 is TGTGCCAGCAGCCGACAGAGCGATTCACCCCTCCACTTT. Its translation is CASSRQSDSPLHF.

The genes are TRBV5-4 and TRBJ2-1; the D gene is possibly TRBD1 (5 bases). This CDR3 contains 14 residues. Trimming removed 1 base from V and 2 bases from J, with 7 bases in between. Germline CDR1 is SGHNT and CDR2 is YYREEE (reference sequence). This chain's CDR3 is CASSLQGTYNEQFF. For the CDR3, the DNA is TGTGCCAGCAGCTTGCAGGGAACCTACAATGAGCAGTTCTTC.